These 32 T cell receptor beta chains were sequenced from one sample in a study of cytomegalovirus exposure and HLA in healthy donors. The primer mix had 60 Vbeta and 13 Jbeta primers. Clones were sequenced by immunoSEQ multiplex PCR, and TCRdb holds only the in-frame ones, with some missing. The sample lists a few hundred thousand clones, 70% to 80% occurring once. Material for sequencing was PBMCs. The origin of the receptors is a woman in her thirties in good health and CMV-seronegative.

The rearrangement uses TRBV5-6 and TRBJ1-3, with D perhaps TRBD1 (6 bases). V lost 4 bases and J lost 4, with 15 bases in between. The CDR3 is 15 amino acids. Germline CDR1 and CDR2: SGHDT and YYEEEE. This CDR3 is CASSPTNRVGNTIYF. Here the CDR3 DNA reads TGTGCCAGCAGCCCCACGAACAGGGTGGGAAACACCATATATTTT.

This clone appeared a few times. The rearrangement uses TRBV5-1 and TRBJ1-2, with D unresolved. This CDR3 has 15 amino acids. CDR1 and CDR2 (germline): SGHRS, YFSETQ. Trimming stripped 3 bases from V and 8 bases from J, with 20 bases between. The CDR3 DNA is TGCGCCAGCAGCTACGGCGACAAGCTACCGTTCGGCTACACCTTC. Its translation: CASSYGDKLPFGYTF.

This clone was counted a few times. The J gene is TRBJ1-4, the V gene TRBV2; tentatively, D is TRBD1 (6 bases). The ends were cut back, 4 bases at V and 0 bases at J, with 9 bases in the middle. The germline V gene encodes CDR1 SNHLY and CDR2 FYNNEI. The CDR3 consists of 15 residues. CDR3 in amino acids: CASSVDRATNEKLFF. DNA for the CDR3: TGTGCCAGCAGTGTGGACAGAGCAACTAATGAAAAACTGTTTTTT.

V usage is TRBV2 and J usage is TRBJ2-3; 9 bases are shared with TRBD1. Germline CDR1 is SNHLY and CDR2 is FYNNEI. With V trimmed by 2 bases and J by 6 bases, 6 bases remained unmatched. The CDR3 has 15 amino acids. The DNA for the CDR3 is TGTGCCAGCAGTGAAAGACAGGGGGGCCGGGATACGCAGTATTTT. It is translated as CASSERQGGRDTQYF.

A few counts support this clone. A much larger clone lies a single base off, so this may be a read error. The V gene is TRBV27, the J gene TRBJ1-5, with D possibly being TRBD1 (6 bases). Germline V gene sequence: CDR1 MNHEY, CDR2 SMNVEV (reference sequence). The CDR3 consists of 14 residues. As DNA, the CDR3 is TGTGACAGCAGTCCAGGACGGACAGACAAGCCCCAGCATTTT. Its protein is CDSSPGRTDKPQHF.

The chain has TRBV5-1 and TRBJ2-7, with 11 positions matching TRBD1. This CDR3 has 14 residues. Looked up from germline, CDR1 is SGHRS and CDR2 is YFSETQ. The V gene end was trimmed by 2 bases and the J gene end by 6 bases; junction bases not matched to a gene: 4. CDR3 sequence reads: CASSFRDRGSEQYF. CDR3 coding DNA: TGCGCCAGCAGCTTCCGGGACAGGGGGAGCGAGCAGTACTTC. Supplemented by reference TRBV5-1 and TRBJ2-7, the full variable domain reads KAGVTQTPRYLIKTRGQQVTLSCSPISGHRSVSWYQQTPGQGLQFLFEYFSETQRNKGNFPGRFSGRQFSNSRSEMNVSTLELGDSALYLCASSFRDRGSEQYFGPGTRLTVT.

The chain joins TRBV6-5 to TRBJ1-2; perhaps TRBD1 as D (6 bases). The CDR3 has 14 residues. Trimming left V 5 bases short and J 7 bases short, with 17 bases between. The germline CDR1 and CDR2 sequences are MNHEY and SVGAGI. The chain's CDR3 is CASSEVQGMGGYTF. The CDR3 DNA is TGTGCCAGCAGTGAAGTTCAGGGGATGGGTGGCTACACCTTC.

The chain joins TRBV15 to TRBJ2-5; a possible D gene is TRBD1 (6 bases). CDR1 LNHNV and CDR2 YYDKDF come from the germline V gene (reference sequence). There are 15 residues in the CDR3. Trimming took 0 bases from V and 5 from J, leaving 13 bases between them. This chain's CDR3 is CATSRDLGQGETQYF. CDR3 sequence (DNA): TGTGCCACCAGCAGAGATCTCGGGCAGGGGGAGACCCAGTACTTC.

V is TRBV5-1 and J is TRBJ2-2; TRBD2 agrees at 7 bases. The V gene end was trimmed by 4 bases and the J gene end by 4 bases; junction bases not matched to a gene: 7. Per the germline V gene, CDR1 is SGHRS and CDR2 is YFSETQ. This CDR3 region has 15 residues. The CDR3 loop is CASSRSGEGTGELFF. CDR3 sequence (DNA): TGCGCCAGCAGCCGAAGCGGGGAGGGCACCGGGGAGCTGTTTTTT.

About this clone: At one boundary the junction diverges from the germline segment, which might be a read error. This chain joins TRBV7-7 and TRBJ2-2; 8 bases are shared with TRBD1. Germline CDR1 and CDR2: SSHAT and FNYEAQ (reference sequence). The CDR3 contains 15 residues. Written as DNA, the CDR3 is TGTGCTAGCAGCCCGGACAGGGCCGACACCGGGGAGCTGTTTTTT. Translating it yields CASSPDRADTGELFF.

The table lists this clone with a few counts. V is TRBV10-3 and J is TRBJ1-2; possibly TRBD1 for D (6 bases). CDR1 ENHRY and CDR2 SYGVKD come from the germline V gene. V lost 0 bases and J lost 6, with 17 bases in between. This CDR3 has 16 amino acids. The CDR3 region has the DNA TGTGCCATCAGTGAGTCCGCAGGGGAGGGTGTGGATGGCTACACCTTC. It specifies CAISESAGEGVDGYTF.

This clone appeared a few times. CDR3 sequence (DNA): TGTGCCAGCAGCATGAGGCTAGCGGACAATGAGCAGTTCTTC. It encodes CASSMRLADNEQFF. The chain is built from TRBV7-6 and TRBJ2-1; 7 bases match TRBD2. Germline V lookup: CDR1 SGHVS, CDR2 FNYEAQ. The CDR3 is made up of 14 amino acids. V trimming: 5 bases; J trimming: 5 bases; junction bases outside the gene matches: 6.

This sequence joins TRBV2 and TRBJ1-5; 8 bases fit TRBD1. CDR1 SNHLY and CDR2 FYNNEI come from the germline V gene. V was clipped by 1 base and J by 6 bases; unmatched bases: 5. The CDR3 sequence is 15 residues long. The CDR3 reads CASSEEQGVGQPQHF. As DNA, the CDR3 is TGTGCCAGCAGTGAAGAACAGGGGGTGGGTCAGCCCCAGCATTTT. The variable domain in full, completed from reference TRBV2 and TRBJ1-5, reads EPEVTQTPSHQVTQMGQEVILRCVPISNHLYFYWYRQILGQKVEFLVSFYNNEISEKSEIFDDQFSVERPDGSNFTLKIRSTKLEDSAMYFCASSEEQGVGQPQHFGDGTRLSIL.

The chain couples TRBV29-1 to TRBJ2-7; a weak D match, TRBD2 (6 bases). The CDR3 totals 12 residues. Germline CDR1 is SQVTM and CDR2 is ANQGSEA. The V end lost 4 bases, the J end lost 0 bases, and 7 bases lay between the germline ends. The CDR3 here is CSVASASYEQYF. In DNA, the CDR3 is TGCAGCGTTGCTAGCGCCTCCTACGAGCAGTACTTC.

This clone was found a few times. The DNA of the CDR3 is TGTGCCAGCAGTCCTGACTTGTGGGACACTGAAGCTTTCTTT. Translation: CASSPDLWDTEAFF. The chain has TRBV2 and TRBJ1-1; D gene ambiguous. The V gene lost 5 bases and the J gene lost 3 bases, with 13 bases spanning the gap. There are 14 residues in the CDR3. Germline V lookup: CDR1 SNHLY, CDR2 FYNNEI.

The chain couples TRBV21-1 to TRBJ1-3; the table's D call, TRBD1, has no DNA check behind it. TRBV21-1 is shown as a pseudogene. The CDR3 has 19 residues. The CDR3 here is CASSSLPGAGGPSGNTIYF. The CDR3 nucleotides are TGTGCCAGCAGCTCCCTCCCCGGGGCAGGGGGCCCCTCTGGAAACACCATATATTTT.

The rearrangement uses TRBV6-5 and TRBJ1-5, with TRBD1 identical over 8 bases. The length of the CDR3 is 15 residues. Losses at the gene ends were 7 bases for V and 3 bases for J; bases not matched to a gene: 8. The V gene's germline CDR1 is MNHEY and CDR2 SVGAGI. The chain's CDR3 is CASTPGTGFNQPQHF. The CDR3 region has the DNA TGTGCCAGCACTCCCGGGACAGGTTTCAATCAGCCCCAGCATTTT.

This clone was seen a single time. V and J are TRBV7-8 and TRBJ1-6; 8 positions match TRBD1. The CDR3 runs 17 residues. With 4 bases clipped from V and 7 bases from J, the junction kept 12 bases outside the gene matches. Looked up from germline, CDR1 is SGHVS and CDR2 is FQNEAQ. The CDR3 reads CASSSYPTGVPNSPLHF. CDR3 DNA: TGTGCCAGCAGCTCTTATCCGACAGGGGTCCCCAATTCACCCCTCCACTTT.

This clone was picked up one time. This chain joins TRBV6-5 and TRBJ2-7; the D is unclear. Between the trimmed V and J ends, which lost 7 bases and 2 bases, there was a span of 9 bases. CDR1 is MNHEY and CDR2 is SVGAGI in the germline V gene. The CDR3 contains 12 residues. CDR3 sequence reads: CASTLGTYEQYF. The CDR3 DNA reads as TGTGCCAGCACTCTAGGAACCTACGAGCAGTACTTC.

Of note for this clone: A junction boundary mismatches the germline segment, possibly from a read error. The V and J genes are TRBV7-7 and TRBJ2-3; TRBD2 matches 11 bases. Germline V gene sequence: CDR1 SSHAT, CDR2 FNYEAQ (reference sequence). The CDR3 has 16 residues. CDR3 bases: TGTGCTAGCAGCCCGAGTAGCGGGAGGGCCGGAGATACGCAGTATTTT. Its protein product is CASSPSSGRAGDTQYF.

The V gene is TRBV27, the J gene TRBJ1-2, with 7 bases identical to TRBD1. Germline-derived CDR1 and CDR2 are MNHEY and SMNVEV (reference sequence). J was trimmed by 4 bases and V by 5 bases; bases with no gene match: 7. CDR3 length equals 14 residues. The CDR3 region is CASSPYRGAYGYTF. For the CDR3, the DNA is TGTGCCAGCAGTCCTTACAGGGGCGCCTATGGCTACACCTTC.

The V gene is TRBV7-9, the J gene TRBJ2-3, with 10 bases that match TRBD2. CDR1 is SEHNR, CDR2 FQNEAQ, per germline (reference sequence). The V and J ends lost 3 bases and 5 bases, in that order; junction bases with no gene match: 8. The CDR3 loop spans 16 amino acids. Here the CDR3 DNA reads TGTGCCAGCAGCTTGGGGGCTAGCGGGAGCGGAGATACGCAGTATTTT. Its translation: CASSLGASGSGDTQYF.

This sequence joins TRBV30 and TRBJ2-2; 12 bases match TRBD1. J was trimmed by 6 bases and V by 5 bases; bases with no gene match: 7. The germline V gene has CDR1 GTSNPN and CDR2 SVGIG (reference sequence). CDR3 length: 15 amino acids. CDR3 sequence: CAWAKGTGGSGELFF. CDR3 nucleotide sequence: TGTGCCTGGGCAAAAGGGACAGGGGGCTCCGGGGAGCTGTTTTTT.

In nucleotides, the CDR3 is TGTGCCAGCAGCCCGCCACAGATTTCACCGTACGAGCAGTACTTC. It yields the protein CASSPPQISPYEQYF. This sequence joins TRBV5-6 and TRBJ2-7; D remains unclear. The CDR3 totals 15 residues. Trimming cost V 4 bases and J 4 bases, with 18 bases left between them. CDR1 is SGHDT, CDR2 YYEEEE, per germline.

This sequence joins TRBV12-2 and TRBJ2-7; the D call in the table, TRBD2, was not verified against the DNA. TRBV12-2 is a documented pseudogene. This CDR3 has 14 amino acids. CDR3 protein: CASRPRRSGYEQYF. Written as DNA, the CDR3 is TGTGCAAGTCGCCCCAGAAGGTCGGGGTACGAGCAGTACTTC.

This clone was recorded a few times. The rearrangement uses TRBV11-1 and TRBJ1-1; D ambiguous. Germline V lookup: CDR1 SGHAT, CDR2 FQDESV (reference sequence). This CDR3 has 13 amino acids. Trimming took off 4 bases at V and 5 bases at J, with 11 bases between the two ends. For the CDR3, the DNA is TGTGCCAGCAGCTCTCCCCCGAGAACTGAAGCTTTCTTT. Translation: CASSSPPRTEAFF.

V gene TRBV4-1 combines with J gene TRBJ2-3, with TRBD1 matching 8 bases. Trimming at V came to 3 bases and at J to 2 bases, leaving 10 bases not matched to a gene. The CDR3 is 17 amino acids. Germline V gene lookup returns CDR1 MGHRA and CDR2 YSYEKL. CDR3 residues: CASSHTGTGGHTDTQYF. The CDR3 coding sequence is TGCGCCAGCAGCCACACAGGGACAGGCGGACACACAGATACGCAGTATTTT.

Regarding this clone: Other DNA variants within this sample encode the same CDR3. The chain combines TRBV30 with TRBJ2-2; 8 positions agree with TRBD2. Germline CDR1 GTSNPN, CDR2 SVGIG (reference sequence). The CDR3 sequence is 15 residues long. With 3 bases clipped from V and 7 bases from J, the junction kept 10 bases outside the gene matches. The CDR3 loop is CAWSHGGAIGGELFF. The CDR3 DNA is TGTGCCTGGAGCCACGGGGGGGCGATCGGCGGGGAGCTGTTTTTT.

The chain couples TRBV14 to TRBJ1-1; D not resolved. This CDR3 is built from 14 residues. Germline V CDR1 and CDR2: SGHDN, FVKESK. Trimming pared 3 bases from V and 5 bases from J, leaving 13 bases between. The CDR3: CASSQVEGRTEAFF. CDR3 bases: TGTGCCAGCAGCCAGGTTGAGGGTCGAACTGAAGCTTTCTTT.

This clone was counted between two and nine times. The J gene is TRBJ1-4, the V gene TRBV6-5; D not resolved. The V gene lost 3 bases and the J gene lost 4 bases, with 6 bases spanning the gap. The CDR3 loop spans 13 amino acids. Per the germline V gene, CDR1 is MNHEY and CDR2 is SVGAGI. The CDR3 region has the DNA TGTGCCAGCAGTTATGGAGTTAATGAAAAACTGTTTTTT. It is translated as CASSYGVNEKLFF.

The chain has TRBV27 and TRBJ1-1, with 8 bases that match TRBD1. The J segment lost 1 base and the V segment lost 5 bases, leaving 3 bases of the junction unmatched. The CDR3 runs to 14 residues. Germline-derived CDR1 and CDR2 are MNHEY and SMNVEV (reference sequence). Written as DNA, the CDR3 is TGTGCCAGCAGTCTGGACAGGGCGAACACTGAAGCTTTCTTT. It is translated as CASSLDRANTEAFF.

The V call is TRBV9, the J call TRBJ1-2; 9 bases are shared with TRBD1. This CDR3 is built from 13 residues. The trim removed 0 bases at V and 7 bases at J, leaving 1 base unmatched. Per the germline V gene, CDR1 is SGDLS and CDR2 is YYNGEE. The chain's CDR3 is CASSVADRGGYTF. The CDR3 region has the DNA TGTGCCAGCAGCGTAGCGGACAGGGGTGGCTACACCTTC.